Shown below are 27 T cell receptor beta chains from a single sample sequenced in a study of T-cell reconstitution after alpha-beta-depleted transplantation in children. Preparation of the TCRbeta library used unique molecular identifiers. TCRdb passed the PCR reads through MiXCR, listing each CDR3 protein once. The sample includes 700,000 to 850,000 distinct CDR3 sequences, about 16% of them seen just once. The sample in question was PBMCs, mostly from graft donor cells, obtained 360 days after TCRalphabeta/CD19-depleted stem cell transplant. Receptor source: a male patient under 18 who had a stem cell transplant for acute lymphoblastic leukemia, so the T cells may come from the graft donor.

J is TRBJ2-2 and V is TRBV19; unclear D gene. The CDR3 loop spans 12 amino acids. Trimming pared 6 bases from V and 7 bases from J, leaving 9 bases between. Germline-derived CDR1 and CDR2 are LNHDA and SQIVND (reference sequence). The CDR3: CASRPPGGELFF. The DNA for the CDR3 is TGTGCCAGTAGGCCCCCGGGCGGGGAGCTGTTTTTT.

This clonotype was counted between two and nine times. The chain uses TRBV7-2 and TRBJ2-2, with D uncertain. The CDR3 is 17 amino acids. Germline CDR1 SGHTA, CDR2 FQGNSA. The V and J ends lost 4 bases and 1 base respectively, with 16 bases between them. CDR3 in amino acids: CASSSRAYPMNTGELFF. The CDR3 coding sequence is TGTGCCAGCAGCTCTAGGGCCTACCCAATGAACACCGGGGAGCTGTTTTTT. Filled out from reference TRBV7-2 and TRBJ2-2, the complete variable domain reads GAGVSQSPSNKVTEKGKDVELRCDPISGHTALYWYRQSLGQGLEFLIYFQGNSAPDKSGLPSDRFSAERTGGSVSTLTIQRTQQEDSAVYLCASSSRAYPMNTGELFFGEGSRLTVL.

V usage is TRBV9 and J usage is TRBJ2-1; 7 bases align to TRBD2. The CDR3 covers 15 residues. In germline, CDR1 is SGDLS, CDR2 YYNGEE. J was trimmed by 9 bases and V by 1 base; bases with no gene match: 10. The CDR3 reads CASSVWGEGRSEQFF. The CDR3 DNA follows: TGTGCCAGCAGCGTATGGGGGGAGGGGCGCAGTGAGCAGTTCTTC.

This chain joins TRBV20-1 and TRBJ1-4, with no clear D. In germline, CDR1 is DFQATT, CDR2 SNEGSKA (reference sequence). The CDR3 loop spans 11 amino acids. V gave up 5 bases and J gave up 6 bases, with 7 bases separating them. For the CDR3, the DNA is TGCAGTGCTTCGACGTATGAAAAACTGTTTTTT. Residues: CSASTYEKLFF.

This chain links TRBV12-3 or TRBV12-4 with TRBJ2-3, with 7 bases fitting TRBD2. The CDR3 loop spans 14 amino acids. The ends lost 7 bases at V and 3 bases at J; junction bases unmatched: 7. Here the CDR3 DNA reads TGTGCCAGCACCGCGGGAGCGATTACAGATACGCAGTATTTT. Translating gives CASTAGAITDTQYF.

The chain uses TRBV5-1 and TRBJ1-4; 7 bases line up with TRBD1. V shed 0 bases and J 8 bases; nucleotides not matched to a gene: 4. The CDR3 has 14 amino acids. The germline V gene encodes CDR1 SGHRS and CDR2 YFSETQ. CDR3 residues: CASSLGQGREKLFF. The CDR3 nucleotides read TGCGCCAGCAGCTTGGGACAGGGAAGGGAAAAACTGTTTTTT.

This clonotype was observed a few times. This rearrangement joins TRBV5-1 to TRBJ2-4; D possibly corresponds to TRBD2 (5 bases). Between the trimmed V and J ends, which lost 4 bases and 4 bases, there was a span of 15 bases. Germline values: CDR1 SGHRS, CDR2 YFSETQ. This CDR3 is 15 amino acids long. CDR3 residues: CASSQADFRKNIQYF. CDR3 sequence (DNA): TGCGCCAGCAGCCAGGCGGACTTCCGAAAAAACATTCAGTACTTC.

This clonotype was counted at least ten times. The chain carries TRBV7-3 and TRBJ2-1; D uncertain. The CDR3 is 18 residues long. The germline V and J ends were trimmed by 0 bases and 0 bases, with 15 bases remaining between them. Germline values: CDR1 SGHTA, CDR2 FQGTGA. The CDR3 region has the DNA TGTGCCAGCAGCTTAACCCCCCCTAGGGTGAGCTCCTACAATGAGCAGTTCTTC. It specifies CASSLTPPRVSSYNEQFF. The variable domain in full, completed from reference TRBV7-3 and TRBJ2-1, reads GAGVSQTPSNKVTEKGKYVELRCDPISGHTALYWYRQSLGQGPEFLIYFQGTGAADDSGLPNDRFFAVRPEGSVSTLKIQRTERGDSAVYLCASSLTPPRVSSYNEQFFGPGTRLTVL.

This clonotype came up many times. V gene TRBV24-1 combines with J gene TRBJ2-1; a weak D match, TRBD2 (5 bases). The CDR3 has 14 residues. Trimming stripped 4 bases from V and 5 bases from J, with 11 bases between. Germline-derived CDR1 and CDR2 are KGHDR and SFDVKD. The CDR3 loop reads CATSDPGSDNEQFF. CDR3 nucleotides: TGTGCCACCAGTGACCCGGGGTCGGACAATGAGCAGTTCTTC.

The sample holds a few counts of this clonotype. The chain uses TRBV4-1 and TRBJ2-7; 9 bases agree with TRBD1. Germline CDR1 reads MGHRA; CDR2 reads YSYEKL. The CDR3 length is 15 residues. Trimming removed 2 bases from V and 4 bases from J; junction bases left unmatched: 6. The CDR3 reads CASSQHGTGIYEQYF. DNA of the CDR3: TGCGCCAGCAGCCAACATGGGACAGGGATTTACGAGCAGTACTTC.

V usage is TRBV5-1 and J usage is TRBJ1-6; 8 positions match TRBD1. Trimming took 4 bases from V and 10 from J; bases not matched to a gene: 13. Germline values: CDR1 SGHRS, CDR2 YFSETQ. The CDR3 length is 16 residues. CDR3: CASSEGQALMQSPLHF. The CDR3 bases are TGCGCCAGCAGCGAGGGACAGGCCCTGATGCAATCACCCCTCCACTTT.

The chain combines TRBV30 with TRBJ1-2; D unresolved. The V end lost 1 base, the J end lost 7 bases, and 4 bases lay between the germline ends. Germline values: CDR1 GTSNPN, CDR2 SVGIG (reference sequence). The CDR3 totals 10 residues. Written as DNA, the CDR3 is TGTGCCTGGAGTGGAGTTGGCTACACCTTC. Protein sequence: CAWSGVGYTF.

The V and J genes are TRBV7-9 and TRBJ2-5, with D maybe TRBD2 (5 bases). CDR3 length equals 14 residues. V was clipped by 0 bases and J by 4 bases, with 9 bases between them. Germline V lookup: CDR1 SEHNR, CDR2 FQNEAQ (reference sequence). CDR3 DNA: TGTGCCAGCAGCTTAGCGAACGGGATAGAGACCCAGTACTTC. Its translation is CASSLANGIETQYF.

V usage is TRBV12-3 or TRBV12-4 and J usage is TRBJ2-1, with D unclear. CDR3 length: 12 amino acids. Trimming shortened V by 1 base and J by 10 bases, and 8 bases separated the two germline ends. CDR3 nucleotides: TGTGCCAGCAGTTTAGTTTCACGGGAGCAGTTCTTC. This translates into CASSLVSREQFF.

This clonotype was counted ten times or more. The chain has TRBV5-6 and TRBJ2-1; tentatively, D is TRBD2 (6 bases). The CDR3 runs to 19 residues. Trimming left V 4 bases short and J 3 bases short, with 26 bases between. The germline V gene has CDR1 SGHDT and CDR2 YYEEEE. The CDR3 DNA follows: TGTGCCAGCAGCCGCATGTGGAAATACCGGGACTCCCACTACAATGAGCAGTTCTTC. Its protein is CASSRMWKYRDSHYNEQFF. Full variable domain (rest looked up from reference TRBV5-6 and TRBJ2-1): DAGVTQSPTHLIKTRGQQVTLRCSPKSGHDTVSWYQQALGQGPQFIFQYYEEEERQRGNFPDRFSGHQFPNYSSELNVNALLLGDSALYLCASSRMWKYRDSHYNEQFFGPGTRLTVL.

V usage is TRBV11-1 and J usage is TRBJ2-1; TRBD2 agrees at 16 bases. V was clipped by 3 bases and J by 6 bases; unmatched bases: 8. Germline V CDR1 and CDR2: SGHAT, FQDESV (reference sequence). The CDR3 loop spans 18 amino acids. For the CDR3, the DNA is TGTGCCAGCAGCTTCTCCGGGACTAGCGGGAGGGCCAGCAATGAGCAGTTCTTC. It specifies CASSFSGTSGRASNEQFF.

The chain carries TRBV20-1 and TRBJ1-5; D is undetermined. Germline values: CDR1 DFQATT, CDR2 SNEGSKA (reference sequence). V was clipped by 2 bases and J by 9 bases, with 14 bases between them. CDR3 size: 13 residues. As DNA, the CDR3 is TGCAGTGCTAGACAGGAATTGGAGGGGCCCCAGCATTTT. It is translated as CSARQELEGPQHF.

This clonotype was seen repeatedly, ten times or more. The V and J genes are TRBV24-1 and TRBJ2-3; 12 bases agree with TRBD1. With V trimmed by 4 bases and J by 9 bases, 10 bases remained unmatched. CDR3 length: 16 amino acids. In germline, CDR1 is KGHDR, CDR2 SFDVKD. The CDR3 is CATSDLPGQGAKTQYF. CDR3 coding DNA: TGTGCCACCAGTGACCTACCGGGACAGGGGGCGAAAACGCAGTATTTT.

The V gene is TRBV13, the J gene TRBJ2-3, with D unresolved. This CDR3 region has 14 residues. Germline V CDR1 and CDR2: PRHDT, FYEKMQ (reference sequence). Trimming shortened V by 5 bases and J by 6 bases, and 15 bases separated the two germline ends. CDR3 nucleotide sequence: TGTGCCAGCAGCGCCCGCGACTTCTCTGATACGCAGTATTTT. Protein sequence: CASSARDFSDTQYF. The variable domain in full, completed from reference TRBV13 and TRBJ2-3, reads AAGVIQSPRHLIKEKRETATLKCYPIPRHDTVYWYQQGPGQDPQFLISFYEKMQSDKGSIPDRFSAQQFSDYHSELNMSSLELGDSALYFCASSARDFSDTQYFGPGTRLTVL.

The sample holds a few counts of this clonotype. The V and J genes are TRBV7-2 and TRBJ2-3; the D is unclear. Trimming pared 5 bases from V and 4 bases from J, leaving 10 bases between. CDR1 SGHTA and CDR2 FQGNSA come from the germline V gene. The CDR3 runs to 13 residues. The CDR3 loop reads CASSLPPADTQYF. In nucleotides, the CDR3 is TGTGCCAGCAGCCTCCCCCCAGCAGATACGCAGTATTTT.

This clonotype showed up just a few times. The CDR3 region is CASSPLPGLAGGQQETQYF. Here the CDR3 DNA reads TGTGCCAGCTCCCCTCTGCCGGGACTAGCGGGAGGTCAACAAGAGACCCAGTACTTC. The V and J genes are TRBV18 and TRBJ2-5, with TRBD2 identical over 15 bases. The J segment lost 2 bases and the V segment lost 6 bases, leaving 13 bases of the junction unmatched. The CDR3 contains 19 residues. The germline gives CDR1 KGHSH, CDR2 LQKENI.

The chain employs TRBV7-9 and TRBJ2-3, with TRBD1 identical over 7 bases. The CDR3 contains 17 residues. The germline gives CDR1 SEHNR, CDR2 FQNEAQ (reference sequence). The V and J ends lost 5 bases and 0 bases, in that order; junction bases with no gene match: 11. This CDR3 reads CASSPLDRDTSTDTQYF. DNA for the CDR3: TGTGCCAGCAGCCCGCTTGACAGGGATACTAGCACAGATACGCAGTATTTT.

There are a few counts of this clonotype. In DNA, the CDR3 is TGTGCCAGCAGCCAAGACGCGGCTAGTTTCTACAATGAGCAGTTCTTC. Residues: CASSQDAASFYNEQFF. V and J are TRBV3-1 and TRBJ2-1; D is unclear. The germline V and J ends were trimmed by 0 bases and 3 bases, with 12 bases remaining between them. The CDR3 contains 16 residues. Per the germline V gene, CDR1 is LGHDT and CDR2 is YNNKEL (reference sequence).

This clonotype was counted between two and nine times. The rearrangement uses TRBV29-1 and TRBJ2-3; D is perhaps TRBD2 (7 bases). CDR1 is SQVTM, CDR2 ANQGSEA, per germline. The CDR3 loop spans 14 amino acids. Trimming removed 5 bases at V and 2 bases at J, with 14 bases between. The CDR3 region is CSVRTAGITDTQYF. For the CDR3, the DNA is TGCAGCGTTCGGACAGCGGGAATCACAGATACGCAGTATTTT.

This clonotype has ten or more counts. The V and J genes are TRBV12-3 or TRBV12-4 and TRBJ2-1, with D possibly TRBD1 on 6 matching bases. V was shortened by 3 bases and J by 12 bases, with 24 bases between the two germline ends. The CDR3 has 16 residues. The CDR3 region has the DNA TGTGCCAGCAGTTTCGGAGTACAGGGTGGCGGACAAAGGCAGTTCTTC. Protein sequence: CASSFGVQGGGQRQFF.

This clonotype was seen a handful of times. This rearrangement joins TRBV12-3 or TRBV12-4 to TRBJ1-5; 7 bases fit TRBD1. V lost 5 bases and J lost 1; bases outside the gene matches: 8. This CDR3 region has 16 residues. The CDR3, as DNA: TGTGCCAGCAGTAACCGACAGGGTTTGAGCAATCAGCCCCAGCATTTT. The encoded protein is CASSNRQGLSNQPQHF.

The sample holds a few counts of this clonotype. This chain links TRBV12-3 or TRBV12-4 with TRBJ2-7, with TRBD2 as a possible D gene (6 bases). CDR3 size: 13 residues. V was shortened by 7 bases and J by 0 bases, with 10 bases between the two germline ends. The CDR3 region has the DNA TGTGCCAGCAACCGGGACTCCTCCTACGAGCAGTACTTC. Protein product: CASNRDSSYEQYF.